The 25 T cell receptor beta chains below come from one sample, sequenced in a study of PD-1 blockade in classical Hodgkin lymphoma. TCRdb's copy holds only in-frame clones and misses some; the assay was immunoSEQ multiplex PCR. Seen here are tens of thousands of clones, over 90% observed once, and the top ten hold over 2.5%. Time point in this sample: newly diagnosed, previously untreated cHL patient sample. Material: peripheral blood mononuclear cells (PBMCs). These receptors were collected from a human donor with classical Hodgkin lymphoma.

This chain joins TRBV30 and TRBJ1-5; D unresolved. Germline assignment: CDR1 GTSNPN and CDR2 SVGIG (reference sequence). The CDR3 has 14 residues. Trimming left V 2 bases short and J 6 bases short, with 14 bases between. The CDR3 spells CAWSQTGYSQPQHF. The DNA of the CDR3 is TGTGCCTGGAGTCAAACGGGGTATAGTCAGCCCCAGCATTTT.

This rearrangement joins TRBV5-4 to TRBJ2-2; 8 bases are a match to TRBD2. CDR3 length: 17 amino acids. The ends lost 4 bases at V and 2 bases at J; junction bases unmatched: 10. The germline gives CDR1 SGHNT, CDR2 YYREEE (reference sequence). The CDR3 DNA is TGTGCCAGCAGCCCGGGGGGGGGAACAGTCAACACCGGGGAGCTGTTTTTT. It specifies CASSPGGGTVNTGELFF.

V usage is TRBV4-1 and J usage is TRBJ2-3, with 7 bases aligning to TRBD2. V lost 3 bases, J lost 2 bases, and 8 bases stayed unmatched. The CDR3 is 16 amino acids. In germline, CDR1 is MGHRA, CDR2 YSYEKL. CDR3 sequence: CASSQGSGVVTDTQYF. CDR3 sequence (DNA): TGCGCCAGCAGCCAGGGCAGCGGGGTGGTCACAGATACGCAGTATTTT.

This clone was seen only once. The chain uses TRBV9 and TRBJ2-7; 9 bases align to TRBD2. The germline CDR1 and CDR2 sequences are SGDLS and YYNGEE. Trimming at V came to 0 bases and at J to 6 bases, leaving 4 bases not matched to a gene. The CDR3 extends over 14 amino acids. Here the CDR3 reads CASSVDSGGGEQYF. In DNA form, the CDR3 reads TGTGCCAGCAGCGTAGATAGCGGGGGTGGCGAGCAGTACTTC.

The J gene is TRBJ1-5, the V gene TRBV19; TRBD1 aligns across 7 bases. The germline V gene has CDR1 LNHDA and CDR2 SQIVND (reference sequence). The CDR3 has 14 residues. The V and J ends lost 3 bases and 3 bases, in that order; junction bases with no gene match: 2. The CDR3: CASSITGDNQPQHF. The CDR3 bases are TGTGCCAGTAGTATCACAGGGGACAATCAGCCCCAGCATTTT.

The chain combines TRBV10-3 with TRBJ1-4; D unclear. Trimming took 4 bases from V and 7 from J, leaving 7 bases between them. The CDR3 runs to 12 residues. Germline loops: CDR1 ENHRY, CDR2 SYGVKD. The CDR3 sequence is CAISARGEKLFF. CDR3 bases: TGTGCCATCAGTGCCCGGGGTGAAAAACTGTTTTTT.

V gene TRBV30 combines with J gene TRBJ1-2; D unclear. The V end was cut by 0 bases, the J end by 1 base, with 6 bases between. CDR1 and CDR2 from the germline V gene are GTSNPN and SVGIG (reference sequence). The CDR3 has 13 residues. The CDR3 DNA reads TGTGCCTGGAGTGTATCGGTTAACTATGGCTACACCTTC. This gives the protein CAWSVSVNYGYTF.

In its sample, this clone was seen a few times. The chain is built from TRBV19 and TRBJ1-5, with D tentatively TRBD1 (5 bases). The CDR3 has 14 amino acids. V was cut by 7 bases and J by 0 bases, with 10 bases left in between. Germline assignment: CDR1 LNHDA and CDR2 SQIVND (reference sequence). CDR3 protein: CASTRQTSNQPQHF. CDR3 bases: TGTGCCAGTACCCGACAGACTAGCAATCAGCCCCAGCATTTT.

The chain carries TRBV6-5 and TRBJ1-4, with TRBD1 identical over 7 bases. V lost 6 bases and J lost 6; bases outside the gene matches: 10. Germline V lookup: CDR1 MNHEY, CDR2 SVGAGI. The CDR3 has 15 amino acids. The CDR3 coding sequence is TGTGCCAGCAGGAGTACAGGGGAAGCTTATGAAAAACTGTTTTTT. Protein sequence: CASRSTGEAYEKLFF.

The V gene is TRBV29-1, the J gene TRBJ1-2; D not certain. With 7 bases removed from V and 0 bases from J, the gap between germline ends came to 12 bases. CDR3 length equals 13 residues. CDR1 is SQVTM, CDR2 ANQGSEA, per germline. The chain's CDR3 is CSGTDGTNYGYTF. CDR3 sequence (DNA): TGCAGCGGGACGGACGGGACTAACTATGGCTACACCTTC.

The CDR3 protein is CASSGLAWTGELFF. CDR3 DNA: TGCGCCAGCAGTGGGCTAGCGTGGACCGGGGAGCTGTTTTTT. This chain links TRBV5-1 with TRBJ2-2, with D maybe TRBD2 (6 bases). CDR1 is SGHRS and CDR2 is YFSETQ in the germline V gene. The V gene lost 5 bases and the J gene lost 5 bases, with 13 bases spanning the gap. CDR3 size: 14 residues.

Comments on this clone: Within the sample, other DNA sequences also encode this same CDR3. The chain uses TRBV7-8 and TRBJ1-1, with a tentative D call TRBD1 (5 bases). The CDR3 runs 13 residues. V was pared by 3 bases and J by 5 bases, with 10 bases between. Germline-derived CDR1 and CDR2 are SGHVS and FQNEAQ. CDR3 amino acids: CASSLTGGTEAFF. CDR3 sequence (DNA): TGTGCCAGCAGCTTGACGGGGGGGACTGAAGCTTTCTTT. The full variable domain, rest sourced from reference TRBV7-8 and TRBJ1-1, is GAGVSQSPRYKVAKRGQDVALRCDPISGHVSLFWYQQALGQGPEFLTYFQNEAQLDKSGLPSDRFFAERPEGSVSTLKIQRTQQEDSAVYLCASSLTGGTEAFFGQGTRLTVV.

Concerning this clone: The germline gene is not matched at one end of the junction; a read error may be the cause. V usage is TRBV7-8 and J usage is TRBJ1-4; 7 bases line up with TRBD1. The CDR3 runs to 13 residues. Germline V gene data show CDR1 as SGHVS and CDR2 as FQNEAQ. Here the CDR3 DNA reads TGTGCCAGCAGCTTAGTAGGGACAGAAAGACTGTTTTTT. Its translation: CASSLVGTERLFF. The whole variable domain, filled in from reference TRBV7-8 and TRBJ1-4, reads GAGVSQSPRYKVAKRGQDVALRCDPISGHVSLFWYQQALGQGPEFLTYFQNEAQLDKSGLPSDRFFAERPEGSVSTLKIQRTQQEDSAVYLCASSLVGTERLFFGSGTQLSVL.

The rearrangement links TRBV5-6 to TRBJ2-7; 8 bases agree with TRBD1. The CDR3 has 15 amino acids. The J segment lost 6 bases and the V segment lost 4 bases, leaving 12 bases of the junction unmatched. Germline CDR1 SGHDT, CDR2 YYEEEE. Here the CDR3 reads CASSPPDRGRLEQYF. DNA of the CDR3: TGTGCCAGCAGCCCCCCCGACAGGGGTCGTCTCGAGCAGTACTTC.

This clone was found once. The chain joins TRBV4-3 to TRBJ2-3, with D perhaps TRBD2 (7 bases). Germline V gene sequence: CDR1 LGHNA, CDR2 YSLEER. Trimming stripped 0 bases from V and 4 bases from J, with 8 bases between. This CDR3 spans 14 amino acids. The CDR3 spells CASSQEGGADTQYF. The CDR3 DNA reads TGCGCCAGCAGCCAAGAAGGGGGGGCAGATACGCAGTATTTT.

The CDR3 nucleotides read TGTGCCAGCAGACCGACAGGGAGCGACTATGGCTACACCTTC. This codes for CASRPTGSDYGYTF. V and J are TRBV28 and TRBJ1-2; TRBD1 aligns across 7 bases. Germline CDR1 MDHEN, CDR2 SYDVKM. Trimming removed 6 bases from V and 3 bases from J; junction bases left unmatched: 7. This CDR3 region has 14 residues.

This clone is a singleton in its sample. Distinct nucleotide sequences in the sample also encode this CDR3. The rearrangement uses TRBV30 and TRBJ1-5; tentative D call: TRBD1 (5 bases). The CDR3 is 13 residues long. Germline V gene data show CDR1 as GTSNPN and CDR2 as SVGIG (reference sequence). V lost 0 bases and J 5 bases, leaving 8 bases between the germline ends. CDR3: CAWSVQGDQPQHF. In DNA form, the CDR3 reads TGTGCCTGGAGTGTGCAGGGCGATCAGCCCCAGCATTTT.

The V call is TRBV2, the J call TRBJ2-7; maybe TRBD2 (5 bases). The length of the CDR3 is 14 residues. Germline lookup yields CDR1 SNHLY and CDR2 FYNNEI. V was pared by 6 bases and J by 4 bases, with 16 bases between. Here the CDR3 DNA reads TGTGCCAGCAGGCTCCGGGAAACAGATTACGAGCAGTACTTC. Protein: CASRLRETDYEQYF.

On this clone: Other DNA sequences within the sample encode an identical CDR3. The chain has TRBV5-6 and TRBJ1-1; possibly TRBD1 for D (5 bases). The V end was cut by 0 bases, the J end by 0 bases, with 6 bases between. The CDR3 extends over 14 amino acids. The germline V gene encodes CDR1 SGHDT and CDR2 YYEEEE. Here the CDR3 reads CASSLGGLNTEAFF. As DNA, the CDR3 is TGTGCCAGCAGCTTGGGGGGCCTGAACACTGAAGCTTTCTTT.

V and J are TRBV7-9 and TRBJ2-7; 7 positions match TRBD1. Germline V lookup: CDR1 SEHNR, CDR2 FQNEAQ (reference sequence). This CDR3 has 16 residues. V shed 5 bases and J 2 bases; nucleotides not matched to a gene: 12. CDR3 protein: CASSPLTGYPAYEQYF. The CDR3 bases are TGTGCCAGCAGCCCCCTGACAGGGTACCCCGCCTACGAGCAGTACTTC.

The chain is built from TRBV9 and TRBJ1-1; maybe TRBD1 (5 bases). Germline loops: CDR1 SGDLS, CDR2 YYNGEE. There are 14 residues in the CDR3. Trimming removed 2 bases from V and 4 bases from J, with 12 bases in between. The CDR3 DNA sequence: TGTGCCAGCAGCGTGACAATAGACAGCACTGAAGCTTTCTTT. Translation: CASSVTIDSTEAFF.

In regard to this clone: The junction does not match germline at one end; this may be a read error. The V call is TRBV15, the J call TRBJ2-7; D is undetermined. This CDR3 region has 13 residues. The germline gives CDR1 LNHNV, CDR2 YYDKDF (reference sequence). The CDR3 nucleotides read TGTGCCACCAGCAGAGATCTAAGTACCCTGAGAAACTTC. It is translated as CATSRDLSTLRNF.

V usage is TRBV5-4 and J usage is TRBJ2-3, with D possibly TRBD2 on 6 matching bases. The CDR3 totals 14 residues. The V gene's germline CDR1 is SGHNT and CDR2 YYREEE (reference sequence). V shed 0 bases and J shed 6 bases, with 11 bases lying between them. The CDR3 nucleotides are TGTGCCAGCAGCTTGGCTCGCGGGAAGGATACGCAGTATTTT. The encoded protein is CASSLARGKDTQYF.

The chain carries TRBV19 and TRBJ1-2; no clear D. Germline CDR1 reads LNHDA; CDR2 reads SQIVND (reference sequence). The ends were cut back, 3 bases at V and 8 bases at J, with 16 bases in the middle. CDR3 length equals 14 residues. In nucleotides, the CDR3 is TGTGCCAGTAGTATGTCCGCCCGGGGTAGCGGCTACACCTTC. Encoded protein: CASSMSARGSGYTF.

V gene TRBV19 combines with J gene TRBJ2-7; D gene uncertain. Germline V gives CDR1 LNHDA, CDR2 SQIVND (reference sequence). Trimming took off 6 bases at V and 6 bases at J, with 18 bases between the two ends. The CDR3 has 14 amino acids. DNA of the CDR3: TGTGCCAGTAGGAAGGTGGCAGTGGGTTCCGAGCAGTACTTC. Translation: CASRKVAVGSEQYF.